These 8 T cell receptor beta chains were all obtained from the same sample, sequenced in a study of T cell responses to AZD1222 COVID-19 vaccine. The repertoire was sequenced with immunoSEQ multiplex PCR; TCRdb's copy has only in-frame clones and lacks some. Recorded for this sample: around 150,000 clones. Sequences were obtained from peripheral blood. These receptor sequences come from an adult in good health.

The rearrangement uses TRBV5-6 and TRBJ1-2; tentatively, D is TRBD1 (5 bases). V was pared by 1 base and J by 5 bases, with 12 bases between. Germline values: CDR1 SGHDT, CDR2 YYEEEE. CDR3 length: 14 residues. In nucleotides, the CDR3 is TGTGCCAGCAGCTTGTACCAGGGTTTTTATGGCTACACCTTC. Residues: CASSLYQGFYGYTF.

The rearrangement uses TRBV6-1 and TRBJ1-2; D unresolved. Trimming shortened V by 2 bases and J by 7 bases, and 29 bases separated the two germline ends. Germline values: CDR1 MNHNS, CDR2 SASEGT. This CDR3 region has 19 residues. CDR3 nucleotides: TGTGCCAGCAGTGAAACCCGGACTGCCACGATATCTGGTCGCGGTGGCTACACCTTC. Encoded protein: CASSETRTATISGRGGYTF.

This chain connects TRBV11-3 to TRBJ2-2; maybe TRBD2 (7 bases). Trimming left V 1 base short and J 5 bases short, with 20 bases between. This CDR3 contains 18 residues. From germline, CDR1 is SGHNT and CDR2 YENEEA. CDR3 amino acids: CASSLVGGSGHQTGELFF. The CDR3 DNA sequence: TGTGCCAGCAGCTTAGTGGGAGGGTCGGGACACCAGACCGGGGAGCTGTTTTTT.

This chain joins TRBV6-2 or TRBV6-3 and TRBJ1-3, with TRBD1 identical over 7 bases. The germline V gene encodes CDR1 MNHEY and CDR2 SVGEGT. This CDR3 is built from 15 residues. V shed 6 bases and J 2 bases; nucleotides not matched to a gene: 7. The CDR3 loop reads CASSQRTGAGNTIYF. CDR3 nucleotide sequence: TGTGCCAGCAGCCAGCGAACAGGGGCTGGAAACACCATATATTTT.

The chain combines TRBV15 with TRBJ1-1, with 7 bases aligning to TRBD1. The CDR3 loop spans 14 amino acids. V was pared by 2 bases and J by 6 bases, with 6 bases of the junction left unmatched. The germline gives CDR1 LNHNV, CDR2 YYDKDF (reference sequence). CDR3 in amino acids: CATSRRTGGAEAFF. The CDR3 coding sequence is TGTGCCACCAGCAGAAGGACAGGCGGTGCTGAAGCTTTCTTT. The whole variable domain, remainder taken from reference TRBV15 and TRBJ1-1, is DAMVIQNPRYQVTQFGKPVTLSCSQTLNHNVMYWYQQKSSQAPKLLFHYYDKDFNNEADTPDNFQSRRPNTSFCFLDIRSPGLGDTAMYLCATSRRTGGAEAFFGQGTRLTVV.

The V and J genes are TRBV9 and TRBJ2-7; a weak D match, TRBD2 (6 bases). The CDR3 is 16 residues long. Germline V lookup: CDR1 SGDLS, CDR2 YYNGEE. V was trimmed by 3 bases and J by 6 bases, leaving 22 bases between them. CDR3 loop: CASSARDRPGSLEQYF. The CDR3, as DNA: TGTGCCAGCAGCGCGCGGGATAGGCCCGGTTCCCTCGAGCAGTACTTC.

The gene calls are TRBV2 and TRBJ1-2; D is ambiguous. CDR3 length equals 13 residues. From germline, CDR1 is SNHLY and CDR2 FYNNEI. V lost 4 bases and J lost 3, with 9 bases in between. The CDR3 DNA reads TGTGCCAGCAGTGGGCAGGTGGACTATGGCTACACCTTC. It is translated as CASSGQVDYGYTF.

The CDR3 loop reads CATSPWGTDTQYF. The CDR3 nucleotides read TGTGCCACCAGTCCGTGGGGCACAGATACGCAGTATTTT. This chain joins TRBV24-1 and TRBJ2-3; D is unclear. The V and J ends lost 6 bases and 1 base respectively, with 7 bases between them. The CDR3 length is 13 residues. CDR1 is KGHDR and CDR2 is SFDVKD in the germline V gene.